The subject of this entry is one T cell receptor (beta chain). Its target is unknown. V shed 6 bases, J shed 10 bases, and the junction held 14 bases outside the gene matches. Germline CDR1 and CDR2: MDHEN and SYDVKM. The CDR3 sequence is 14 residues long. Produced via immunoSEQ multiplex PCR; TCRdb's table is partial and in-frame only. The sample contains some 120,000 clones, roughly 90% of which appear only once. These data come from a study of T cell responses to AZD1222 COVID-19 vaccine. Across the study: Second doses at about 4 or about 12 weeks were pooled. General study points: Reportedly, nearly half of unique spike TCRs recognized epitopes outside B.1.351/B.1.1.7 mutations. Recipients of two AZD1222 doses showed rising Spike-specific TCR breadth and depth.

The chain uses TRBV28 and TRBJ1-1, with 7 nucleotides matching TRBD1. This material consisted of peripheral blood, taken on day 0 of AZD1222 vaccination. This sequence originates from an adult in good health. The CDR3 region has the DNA TGTGCCAGCAGATCCCCGGTTCGGCAGGGGGGAGCTTTCTTT. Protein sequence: CASRSPVRQGGAFF.